This T cell receptor (beta chain) is drawn from a study of blood T cells in healthy people across ages. Points from the study as a whole: Significant beta diversity loss was already apparent by age about 39, declining roughly linearly. TCR beta diversity tracked closely with naive T cell percentage. With unsorted PBMCs, a conclusive comparison of naive versus antigen-experienced cells was not possible.

In the case of this clonotype: Its antigen is currently unknown.

CDR1 is LGHDT and CDR2 is YNNKEL in the germline V gene (reference sequence). Trimming cost V 3 bases and J 0 bases, with 9 bases left between them. The CDR3 sequence is 16 residues long. Each donor supplied roughly 9 milliliters of peripheral blood. Alongside a J-beta primer mix, a sample-barcoded 5' primer served in a second PCR lasting about 7 to 12 cycles. TCRdb passed the 5' RACE reads through MiXCR, listing each CDR3 protein once. Among some 710,000 distinct CDR3 sequences listed, 20% to 25% were seen once. This chain links TRBV3-1 with TRBJ2-6; D perhaps matches TRBD1 (6 bases). The sequence was obtained from a man in his 70s in good health. The specimen sequenced was blood. The CDR3 sequence: CASSQATGSGANVLTF. The CDR3, as DNA: TGTGCCAGCAGCCAGGCGACAGGCTCTGGGGCCAACGTCCTGACTTTC.